This is a list of T cell receptor beta chains from one sample in a study of OX40 agonist ivuxolimab in advanced cancers. The protocol was immunoSEQ multiplex PCR, while the TCRdb copy is restricted to in-frame clones and leaves out a portion. This repertoire shows 60,000 to 90,000 clones, 90% found once; its top ten account for 0.3% to 0.4%. Source: CD4+ or CD8+ T cells sorted from blood, taken in a trial of the OX40 agonist ivuxolimab. These receptor sequences come from an adult with an advanced solid tumor such as melanoma, head and neck, liver or kidney cancer. The CDR3 runs from the conserved cysteine through the conserved F or W. The D gene is left open where the match is weak. Part of the rows lack a size; the others show once, few, many or a class for expanded clones.

D gene	V gene	J gene	clone size	CDR3 length	CDR3 DNA	CDR3 protein
TRBD1	TRBV5-4	TRBJ1-4	.	15	TGTGCCAGCAGCCCCGGCGGACAGGGGGACGAAAAACTGTTTTTT	CASSPGGQGDEKLFF
.	TRBV7-9	TRBJ1-2	.	13	TGTGCCAGCAGCCCCCAAGCAAACTATGGCTACACCTTC	CASSPQANYGYTF
TRBD1	TRBV19	TRBJ2-3	.	16	TGTGCCAGTAGTCACCAGGGGGCTTTGGTGACAGATACGCAGTATTTT	CASSHQGALVTDTQYF
TRBD1	TRBV19	TRBJ2-1	.	14	TGTGCCAGTAGTAACCAGGGGGCCTACAATGAGCAGTTCTTC	CASSNQGAYNEQFF
.	TRBV27	TRBJ1-6	.	15	TGTGCCAGCAGTTCGGACACTCTGTCTAATTCACCCCTCCACTTT	CASSSDTLSNSPLHF
TRBD2	TRBV7-9	TRBJ2-1	.	15	TGTGCCAGCACAAGGCTAGCGGGGGGGCGAGATGAGCAGTTCTTC	CASTRLAGGRDEQFF
TRBD1	TRBV27	TRBJ1-1	.	13	TGTGCCAGCAGTTTCCGACAGGGCACTGAAGCTTTCTTT	CASSFRQGTEAFF
.	TRBV6-1	TRBJ1-2	.	20	TGTGCCAGCAGTGAAGCGTTTTCTGCGTGGCAGCGGAGTGGGTCCTATGGCTACACCTTC	CASSEAFSAWQRSGSYGYTF
.	TRBV28	TRBJ2-1	.	15	TGTGCCAGCAGAATACCGGGGGCCGGGCCCAGTGAGCAGTTCTTC	CASRIPGAGPSEQFF
TRBD2	TRBV4-3	TRBJ2-3	.	16	TGCGCCAGCAGCCAAGATGGAGCGGGGAACACAGATACGCAGTATTTT	CASSQDGAGNTDTQYF
.	TRBV25-1	TRBJ2-3	.	13	TGTGCCAGCAGTGAATATATGACAGATACGCAGTATTTT	CASSEYMTDTQYF
TRBD1	TRBV6-1	TRBJ2-2	.	12	TGTGAAACGACAGGGCAGACCGGGGAGCTGTTTTTT	CETTGQTGELFF
TRBD1	TRBV7-2	TRBJ2-7	.	14	TGTGCCAGCAGCTTACAGGGGGTTTCCTACGAGCAGTACTTC	CASSLQGVSYEQYF
.	TRBV5-4	TRBJ2-5	.	14	TGTGCCAGCAGCTTGGTGTCATCCCAAGAGACCCAGTACTTC	CASSLVSSQETQYF
.	TRBV10-3	TRBJ1-1	.	14	TGTGCCATCAGTGTTGGTGGGACAACGGAATCAGCTTTCTTT	CAISVGGTTESAFF
TRBD1	TRBV10-1	TRBJ1-1	.	13	TGCGCCAGCAGGGGCGACAGGGGCACTGAAGCTTTCTTT	CASRGDRGTEAFF
.	TRBV6-1	TRBJ1-1	.	15	TGTGCCAGCATGGGGCAGCTGGCCCTCAACACTGAAGCTTTCTTT	CASMGQLALNTEAFF
TRBD2	TRBV5-6	TRBJ2-3	.	16	TGTGCCAGCAGCGCCGCTAGCGGGGGAAGCACAGATACGCAGTATTTT	CASSAASGGSTDTQYF
TRBD1	TRBV6-5	TRBJ2-7	.	14	TGTGCCAGCAGCCCTGGGACAGGGAACTACGAGCAGTACTTC	CASSPGTGNYEQYF
.	TRBV7-6	TRBJ1-4	.	14	TGTGCCAGCAGTGAAGGCCGAGGGAATGAAAAACTGTTTTTT	CASSEGRGNEKLFF
TRBD1	TRBV28	TRBJ1-5	.	15	TGTGCCAGCAGTTTTCGCTCCAGGGGGCAACAGCCCCAGCATTTT	CASSFRSRGQQPQHF
TRBD1	TRBV5-5	TRBJ1-1	once	16	TGTGCCAGCAGCCCGGAAATCGACAGGGTGAACACTGAAGCTTTCTTT	CASSPEIDRVNTEAFF
.	TRBV6-6	TRBJ1-2	.	14	TGTGCCAGCGCCCTAGATAGTGGGGCGGGCGGCTACACCTTC	CASALDSGAGGYTF
.	TRBV19	TRBJ1-6	few	12	TGTGCCAGTAGTTCCAGTAATTCACCCCTCCACTTT	CASSSSNSPLHF
.	TRBV5-1	TRBJ1-1	.	12	TGCGCCAGCAGCTTGGATACATTTGAAGCTTTCTTT	CASSLDTFEAFF
.	TRBV11-2	TRBJ2-5	.	16	TGTGCCAGCAGCTCCCACGGGACGCTCGGTTCAGAGACCCAGTACTTC	CASSSHGTLGSETQYF
.	TRBV20-1	TRBJ2-7	.	11	TGCAGTGCTACGGGTCCCGTTTCGCAGTACTTC	CSATGPVSQYF
.	TRBV5-1	TRBJ2-3	.	15	TGCGCCAGCAGCTTGGGGATATTCACCACAGATACGCAGTATTTT	CASSLGIFTTDTQYF
.	TRBV6-5	TRBJ2-7	once	15	TGTGCCAGCAGTTACTCGTCTCAGGGGACCTACGAGCAGTACTTC	CASSYSSQGTYEQYF
TRBD2	TRBV7-2	TRBJ2-7	.	16	TGTGCCAGCAGCTTAATCATTAGCGGGAGCTCCTACGAGCAGTACTTC	CASSLIISGSSYEQYF
TRBD2	TRBV23-1	TRBJ2-7	.	17	TGCGCCAGCAGTCAAATCTGTCTAGCGGGGGGTACCTACGAGCAGTACTTC	CASSQICLAGGTYEQYF
TRBD2	TRBV25-1	TRBJ2-5	.	15	TGTGCCAGCAGTGAAAGTAGCGGGAGCCAAGAGACCCAGTACTTC	CASSESSGSQETQYF
.	TRBV5-1	TRBJ2-5	.	14	TGCGCCAGCAGCTTGGGTACTGGGGGCGGGACCCAGTACTTC	CASSLGTGGGTQYF
.	TRBV18	TRBJ1-5	once	13	TGTGCCAGCTCACCAGCCCAAGATCAGCCCCAGCATTTT	CASSPAQDQPQHF
TRBD1	TRBV30	TRBJ1-4	few	14	TGTGCCTGGAGCCCCGGGACAGGGCCTGAAAAACTGTTTTTT	CAWSPGTGPEKLFF
.	TRBV5-4	TRBJ1-1	once	13	TGTGCCAGCAGCTTGGGGCAGGCGTTTGAAGCTTTCTTT	CASSLGQAFEAFF
.	TRBV7-2	TRBJ1-5	.	12	TGTGCCAGCAGCCCATATGGTCAGCCCCAGCATTTT	CASSPYGQPQHF
TRBD1	TRBV28	TRBJ2-1	.	16	TGTGCCAGCAGTTCACCGGTCCCGGGACAGGACAATGAGCAGTTCTTC	CASSSPVPGQDNEQFF